The subject of this entry is one T cell receptor (beta chain). The antigen remains unidentified. The sample comes from a study of vaccination and CD4 T cells after COVID-19. Looking at the study overall: The convalescent population consisted of six males and four females, two of whom were of Hispanic ethnicity. Cells were stimulated with overlapping spike peptides from SARS-CoV-2, HCoV-NL63, HCoV-OC43 and HCoV-229E.

CDR1 is DFQATT and CDR2 is SNEGSKA in the germline V gene (reference sequence). Trimming took 1 base from V and 4 from J, leaving 17 bases between them. The CDR3 is made up of 15 amino acids. Treatment specified: approximately 9-day PBMC culture with coronavirus spike peptide pools or control peptides (ViraFEST assay). Wells that each held around 2 million PBMCs were cultured with around 9.7 IU/ml IL-2 and around 10 ug/ml peptide pools. Sequencing of cultured CD4+ T cell DNA used the Oncomine TCR Beta short-read assay. MiXCR was run by TCRdb on the PCR reads, yielding one entry per CDR3 protein. The table lists approximately 11,000 distinct CDR3 sequences, roughly 64% of them singletons.

This rearrangement joins TRBV20-1 to TRBJ2-7, with D possibly matching TRBD1 (6 bases). This receptor was taken from a human donor who had recovered from COVID-19. Sequenced sample: CD4+ T cells from blood, cultured in vitro. In DNA form, the CDR3 reads TGCAGTGCTAGAGCAAGGACCTCGAGGGGGTACGAGCAGTACTTC. Translated, it gives CSARARTSRGYEQYF.